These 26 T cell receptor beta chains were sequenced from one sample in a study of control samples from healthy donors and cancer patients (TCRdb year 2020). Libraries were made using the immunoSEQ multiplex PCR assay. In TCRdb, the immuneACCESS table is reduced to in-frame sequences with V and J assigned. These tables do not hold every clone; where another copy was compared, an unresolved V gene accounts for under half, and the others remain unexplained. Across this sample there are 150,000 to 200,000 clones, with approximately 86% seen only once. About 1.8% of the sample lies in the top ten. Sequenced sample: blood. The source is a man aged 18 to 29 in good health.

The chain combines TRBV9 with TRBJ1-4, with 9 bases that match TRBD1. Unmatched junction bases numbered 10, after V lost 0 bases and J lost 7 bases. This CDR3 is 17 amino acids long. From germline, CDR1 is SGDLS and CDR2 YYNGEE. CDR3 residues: CASSVGPVGQGGEKLFF. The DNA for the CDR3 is TGTGCCAGCAGCGTAGGCCCCGTGGGACAGGGAGGTGAAAAACTGTTTTTT.

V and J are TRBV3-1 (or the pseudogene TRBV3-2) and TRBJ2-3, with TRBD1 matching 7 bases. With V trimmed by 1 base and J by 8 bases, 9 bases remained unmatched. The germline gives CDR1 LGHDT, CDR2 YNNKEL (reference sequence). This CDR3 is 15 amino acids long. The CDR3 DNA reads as TGTGCCAGCAGCCAAGGCCAGGGCTCAGGGGGTACGCAGTATTTT. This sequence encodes CASSQGQGSGGTQYF.

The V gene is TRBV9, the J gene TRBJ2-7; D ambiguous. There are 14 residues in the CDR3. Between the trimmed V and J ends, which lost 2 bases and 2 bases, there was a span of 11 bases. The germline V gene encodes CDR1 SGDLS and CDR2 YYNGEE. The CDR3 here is CASSVSQTPYEQYF. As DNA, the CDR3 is TGTGCCAGCAGCGTTTCTCAGACCCCCTACGAGCAGTACTTC. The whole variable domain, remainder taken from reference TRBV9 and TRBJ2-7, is DSGVTQTPKHLITATGQRVTLRCSPRSGDLSVYWYQQSLDQGLQFLIQYYNGEERAKGNILERFSAQQFPDLHSELNLSSLELGDSALYFCASSVSQTPYEQYFGPGTRLTVT.

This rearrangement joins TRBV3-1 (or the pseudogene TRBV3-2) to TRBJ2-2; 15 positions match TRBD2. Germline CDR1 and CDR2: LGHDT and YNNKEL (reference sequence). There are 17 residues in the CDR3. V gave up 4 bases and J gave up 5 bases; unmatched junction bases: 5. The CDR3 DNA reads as TGTGCCAGCAGCCCGGGACTAGCGGGGGGACGGACCGGGGAGCTGTTTTTT. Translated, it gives CASSPGLAGGRTGELFF.

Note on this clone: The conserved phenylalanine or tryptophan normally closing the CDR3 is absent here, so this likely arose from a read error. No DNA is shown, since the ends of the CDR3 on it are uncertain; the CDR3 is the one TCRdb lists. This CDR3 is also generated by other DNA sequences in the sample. CDR3 loop: CASSLTGVIGG. The gene calls are TRBV21-1 and TRBJ1-2; the tabulated D call, TRBD1, remains unverified against the DNA. TRBV21-1 is designated a pseudogene. The CDR3 has 11 residues if both end residues are counted.

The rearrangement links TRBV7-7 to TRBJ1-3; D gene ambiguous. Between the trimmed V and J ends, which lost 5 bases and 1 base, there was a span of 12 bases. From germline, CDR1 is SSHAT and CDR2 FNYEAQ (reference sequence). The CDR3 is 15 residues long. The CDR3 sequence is CASSPSVGSGNTIYF. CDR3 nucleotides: TGTGCCAGCAGCCCCTCCGTAGGTTCTGGAAACACCATATATTTT.

This chain's CDR3 is CASSPWETQYF. DNA of the CDR3: TGTGCCAGCAGCCCCTGGGAGACCCAGTACTTC. The J gene is TRBJ2-5, the V gene TRBV6-2 or TRBV6-3; D unclear. The ends were cut back, 6 bases at V and 5 bases at J, with 7 bases in the middle. Germline assignment: CDR1 MNHEY and CDR2 SVGEGT. CDR3 length: 11 residues.

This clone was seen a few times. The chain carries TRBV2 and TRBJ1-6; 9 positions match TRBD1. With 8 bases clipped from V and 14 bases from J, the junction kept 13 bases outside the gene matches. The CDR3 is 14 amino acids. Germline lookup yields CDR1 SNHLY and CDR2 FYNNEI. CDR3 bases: TGTGCCAGCGGGGGACAGGGCCTAGATTGGGCCCTCCACTTT. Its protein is CASGGQGLDWALHF.

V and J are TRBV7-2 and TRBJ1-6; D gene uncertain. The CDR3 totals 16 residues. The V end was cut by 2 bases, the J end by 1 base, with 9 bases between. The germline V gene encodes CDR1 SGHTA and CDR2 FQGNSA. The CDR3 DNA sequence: TGTGCCAGCAGCTTATCGACCGGGTCCTATAATTCACCCCTCCACTTT. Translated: CASSLSTGSYNSPLHF.

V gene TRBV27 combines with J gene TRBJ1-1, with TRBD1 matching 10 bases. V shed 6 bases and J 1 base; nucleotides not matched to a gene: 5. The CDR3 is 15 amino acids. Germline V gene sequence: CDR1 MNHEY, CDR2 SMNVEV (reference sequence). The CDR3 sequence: CASRGTGARNTEAFF. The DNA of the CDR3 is TGTGCCAGCAGGGGGACAGGGGCCCGGAACACTGAAGCTTTCTTT.

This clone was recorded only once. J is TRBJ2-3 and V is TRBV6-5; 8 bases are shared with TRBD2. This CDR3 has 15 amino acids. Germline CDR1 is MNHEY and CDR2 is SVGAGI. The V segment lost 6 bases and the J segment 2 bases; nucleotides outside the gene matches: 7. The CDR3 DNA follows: TGTGCCAGCAGGGATCGGGGGGGTATCACAGATACGCAGTATTTT. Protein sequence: CASRDRGGITDTQYF.

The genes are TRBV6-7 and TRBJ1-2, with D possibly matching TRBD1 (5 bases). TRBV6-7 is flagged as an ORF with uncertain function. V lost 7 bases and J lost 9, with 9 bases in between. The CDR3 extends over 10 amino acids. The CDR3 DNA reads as TGTGCCAGCACCCACAGGCGCTACACCTTC. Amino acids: CASTHRRYTF.

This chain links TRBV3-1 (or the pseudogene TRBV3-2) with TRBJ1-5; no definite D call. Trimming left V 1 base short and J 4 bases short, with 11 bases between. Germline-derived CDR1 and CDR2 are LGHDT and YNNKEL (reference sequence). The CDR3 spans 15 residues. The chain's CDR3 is CASSQGTLHNQPQHF. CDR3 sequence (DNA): TGTGCCAGCAGCCAAGGAACGTTACATAATCAGCCCCAGCATTTT.

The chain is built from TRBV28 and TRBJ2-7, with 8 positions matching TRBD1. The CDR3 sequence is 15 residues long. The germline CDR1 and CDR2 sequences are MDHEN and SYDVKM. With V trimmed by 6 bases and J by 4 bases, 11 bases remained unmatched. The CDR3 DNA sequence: TGTGCCAGCAGACTTCAGACAGGGGCTTTTTACGAGCAGTACTTC. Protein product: CASRLQTGAFYEQYF. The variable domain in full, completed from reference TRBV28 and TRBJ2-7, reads DVKVTQSSRYLVKRTGEKVFLECVQDMDHENMFWYRQDPGLGLRLIYFSYDVKMKEKGDIPEGYSVSREKKERFSLILESASTNQTSMYLCASRLQTGAFYEQYFGPGTRLTVT.

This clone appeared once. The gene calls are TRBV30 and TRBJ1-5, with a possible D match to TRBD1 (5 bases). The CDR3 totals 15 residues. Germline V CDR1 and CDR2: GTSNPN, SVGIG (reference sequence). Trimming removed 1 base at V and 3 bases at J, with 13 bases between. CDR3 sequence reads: CAWSDPGGDNQPQHF. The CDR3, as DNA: TGTGCCTGGAGTGACCCGGGAGGGGACAATCAGCCCCAGCATTTT.

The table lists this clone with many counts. The CDR3 DNA is TGTGCCAGCAGTGGCGGGACAGCCCATAATTCACCCCTCCACTTT. Its translation is CASSGGTAHNSPLHF. V gene TRBV27 combines with J gene TRBJ1-6, with 7 bases identical to TRBD1. Germline V gene lookup returns CDR1 MNHEY and CDR2 SMNVEV (reference sequence). The V gene end was trimmed by 5 bases and the J gene end by 5 bases; junction bases not matched to a gene: 6. CDR3 length: 15 amino acids.

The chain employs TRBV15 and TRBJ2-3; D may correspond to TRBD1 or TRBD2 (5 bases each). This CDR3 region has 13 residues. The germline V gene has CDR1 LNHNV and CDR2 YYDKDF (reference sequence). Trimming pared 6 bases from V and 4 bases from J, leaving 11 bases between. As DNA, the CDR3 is TGTGCCACCAGGACAGAGGGGTCAGATACGCAGTATTTT. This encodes CATRTEGSDTQYF.

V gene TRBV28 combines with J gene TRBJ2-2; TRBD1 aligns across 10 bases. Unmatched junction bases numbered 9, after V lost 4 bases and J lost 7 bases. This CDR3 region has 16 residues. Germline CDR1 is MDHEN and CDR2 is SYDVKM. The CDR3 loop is CASSSLGTGEVGELFF. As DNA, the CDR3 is TGTGCCAGCAGTTCTCTCGGGACAGGGGAGGTCGGGGAGCTGTTTTTT.

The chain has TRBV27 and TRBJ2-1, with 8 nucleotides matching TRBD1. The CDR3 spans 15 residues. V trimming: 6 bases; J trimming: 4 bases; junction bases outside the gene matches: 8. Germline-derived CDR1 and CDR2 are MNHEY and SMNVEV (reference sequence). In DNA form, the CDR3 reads TGTGCCAGCAGCCAGGGGGACAGGAGGTACAATGAGCAGTTCTTC. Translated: CASSQGDRRYNEQFF.

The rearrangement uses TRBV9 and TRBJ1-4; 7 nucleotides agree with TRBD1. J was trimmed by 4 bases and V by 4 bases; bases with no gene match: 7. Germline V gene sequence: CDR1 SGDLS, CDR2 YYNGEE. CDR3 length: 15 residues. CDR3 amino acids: CASSPGTADNEKLFF. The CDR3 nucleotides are TGTGCCAGCAGCCCGGGGACAGCAGATAATGAAAAACTGTTTTTT.

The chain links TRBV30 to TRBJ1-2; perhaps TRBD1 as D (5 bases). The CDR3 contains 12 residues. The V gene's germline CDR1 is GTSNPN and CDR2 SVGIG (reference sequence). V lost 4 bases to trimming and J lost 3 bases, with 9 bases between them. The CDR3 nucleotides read TGTGCCTGGACGGACATCTACTATGGCTACACCTTC. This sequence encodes CAWTDIYYGYTF.

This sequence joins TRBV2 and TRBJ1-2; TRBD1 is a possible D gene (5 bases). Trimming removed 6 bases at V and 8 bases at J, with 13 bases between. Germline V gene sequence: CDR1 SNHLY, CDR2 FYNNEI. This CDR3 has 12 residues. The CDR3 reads CASSDAGLGYTF. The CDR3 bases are TGTGCCAGCAGCGATGCGGGACTCGGCTACACCTTC.

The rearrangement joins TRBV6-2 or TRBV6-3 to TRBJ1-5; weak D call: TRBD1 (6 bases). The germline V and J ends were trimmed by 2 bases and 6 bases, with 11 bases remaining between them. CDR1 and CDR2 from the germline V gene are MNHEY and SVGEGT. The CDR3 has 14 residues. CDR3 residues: CASSYRQGTQPQHF. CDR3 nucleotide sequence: TGTGCCAGCAGTTACCGCCAGGGGACTCAGCCCCAGCATTTT.

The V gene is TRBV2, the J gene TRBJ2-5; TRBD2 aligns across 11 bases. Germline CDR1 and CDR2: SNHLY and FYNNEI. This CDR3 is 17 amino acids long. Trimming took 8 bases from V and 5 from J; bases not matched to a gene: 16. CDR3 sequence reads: CASLEGAGLAGHETQYF. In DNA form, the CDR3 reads TGTGCCAGCCTCGAAGGGGCCGGACTAGCGGGCCATGAGACCCAGTACTTC.

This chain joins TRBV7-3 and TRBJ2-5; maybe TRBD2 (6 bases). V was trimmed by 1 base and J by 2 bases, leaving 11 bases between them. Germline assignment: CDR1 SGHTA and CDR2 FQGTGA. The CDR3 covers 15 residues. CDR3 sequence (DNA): TGTGCCAGCAGCTTAATAGCCAGCGGGCAAGAGACCCAGTACTTC. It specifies CASSLIASGQETQYF. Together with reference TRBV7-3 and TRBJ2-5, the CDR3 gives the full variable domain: GAGVSQTPSNKVTEKGKYVELRCDPISGHTALYWYRQSLGQGPEFLIYFQGTGAADDSGLPNDRFFAVRPEGSVSTLKIQRTERGDSAVYLCASSLIASGQETQYFGPGTRLLVL.

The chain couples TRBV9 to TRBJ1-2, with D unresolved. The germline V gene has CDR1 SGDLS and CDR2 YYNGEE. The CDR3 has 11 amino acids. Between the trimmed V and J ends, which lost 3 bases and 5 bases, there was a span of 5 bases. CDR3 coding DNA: TGTGCCAGCAGCGCCCCATATGGCTACACCTTC. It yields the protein CASSAPYGYTF.